Below, 32 T cell receptor beta chains from the same sample are listed, as sequenced in a study of PD-1 blockade in classical Hodgkin lymphoma (dated by TCRdb to 2018 to 2021). This specimen's time point label, per the study, means: cycle 2 day 1 (C2D1) of nivolumab. Every trial patient had relapsed after autologous stem cell transplantation, and cohorts A, B and C differed in prior brentuximab vedotin exposure. Libraries were made using the immunoSEQ multiplex PCR assay. TCRdb carries this immuneACCESS record with in-frame sequences only. Its versions omit some clonotypes, under half of them owing to an unresolved V gene in the studies checked, with the rest unexplained. For this sample there are 95,000 to 120,000 clones; around 89% appear just once. The ten largest clones capture 20% of the sample. Source: peripheral blood mononuclear cells (PBMCs), taken before the second cycle of nivolumab. The receptors were sampled from a human donor with classical Hodgkin lymphoma.

The chain joins TRBV18 to TRBJ1-5, with 9 bases aligning to TRBD1. CDR1 KGHSH and CDR2 LQKENI come from the germline V gene. The V and J ends lost 3 bases and 6 bases, in that order; junction bases with no gene match: 3. The CDR3 has 14 amino acids. The CDR3 protein is CASSPGTGTQPQHF. The CDR3 nucleotides read TGTGCCAGCTCACCTGGGACAGGGACTCAGCCCCAGCATTTT.

The chain combines TRBV19 with TRBJ2-5, with 14 bases lining up with TRBD2. After removal of 5 bases from V and 5 bases from J, the junction contained 1 base not matched to a gene. Germline loops: CDR1 LNHDA, CDR2 SQIVND (reference sequence). The CDR3 extends over 14 amino acids. The CDR3 nucleotides read TGTGCCAGTAGTCGACTAGCGGGAGGGGAGACCCAGTACTTC. Its translation is CASSRLAGGETQYF.

This chain uses TRBV6-5 with TRBJ2-2, with TRBD2 identical over 7 bases. Germline CDR1 is MNHEY and CDR2 is SVGAGI. The trim removed 6 bases at V and 9 bases at J, leaving 7 bases unmatched. CDR3 length: 13 amino acids. The DNA of the CDR3 is TGTGCCAGCAGACGAGAGGGAGGGAGGGAGCTGTTTTTT. It is translated as CASRREGGRELFF.

The V gene is TRBV28, the J gene TRBJ1-5; 7 nucleotides agree with TRBD1. Germline CDR1 reads MDHEN; CDR2 reads SYDVKM. The junction had 4 bases not matched to a gene; V was cut back by 2 bases and J by 0 bases. The CDR3 sequence is 16 residues long. CDR3 loop: CASSLGGTVSNQPQHF. For the CDR3, the DNA is TGTGCCAGCAGTTTAGGCGGGACAGTTAGCAATCAGCCCCAGCATTTT.

The J gene is TRBJ2-3, the V gene TRBV5-1, with D possibly matching TRBD2 (6 bases). There are 15 residues in the CDR3. Germline lookup yields CDR1 SGHRS and CDR2 YFSETQ. With 0 bases removed from V and 4 bases from J, the gap between germline ends came to 12 bases. The DNA of the CDR3 is TGCGCCAGCAGCTTGGTTGGTTCTAGCGCAGATACGCAGTATTTT. Translating gives CASSLVGSSADTQYF.

The V call is TRBV9, the J call TRBJ1-1; unclear D gene. The CDR3 has 13 amino acids. V was pared by 1 base and J by 1 base, with 5 bases between. CDR1 and CDR2 from the germline V gene are SGDLS and YYNGEE. CDR3 bases: TGTGCCAGCAGCGTAAAAGGGAACACTGAAGCTTTCTTT. Protein sequence: CASSVKGNTEAFF.

The J gene is TRBJ2-7, the V gene TRBV27; the D gene is possibly TRBD2 (7 bases). The V and J ends lost 5 bases and 11 bases respectively, with 13 bases between them. The CDR3 covers 11 residues. Germline V gene data show CDR1 as MNHEY and CDR2 as SMNVEV (reference sequence). The CDR3 protein is CASSRGGAEYF. CDR3 bases: TGTGCCAGCAGTAGGGGGGGCGCGGAGTACTTC.

The rearrangement links TRBV9 to TRBJ1-2, with D tentatively TRBD1 (6 bases). CDR3 length: 17 amino acids. Germline V CDR1 and CDR2: SGDLS, YYNGEE. V gave up 0 bases and J gave up 2 bases, with 17 bases separating them. For the CDR3, the DNA is TGTGCCAGCAGCGTAGGGGGGACTACAGGGTCGAACTATGGCTACACCTTC. It encodes CASSVGGTTGSNYGYTF.

The chain joins TRBV2 to TRBJ1-5, with unresolved D. V was pared by 3 bases and J by 2 bases, with 5 bases between. This CDR3 has 13 amino acids. The V gene's germline CDR1 is SNHLY and CDR2 FYNNEI. Written as DNA, the CDR3 is TGTGCCAGCAGTGATGCAGGCAATCAGCCCCAGCATTTT. Its translation: CASSDAGNQPQHF.

This clone was counted only a few times. The chain combines TRBV2 with TRBJ1-2; D unresolved. Germline V gene data show CDR1 as SNHLY and CDR2 as FYNNEI. This CDR3 spans 10 amino acids. V lost 3 bases and J 8 bases, leaving 4 bases between the germline ends. This CDR3 reads CASSELGYTF. CDR3 coding DNA: TGTGCCAGCAGTGAGTTAGGCTACACCTTC. The whole variable domain, remainder taken from reference TRBV2 and TRBJ1-2, is EPEVTQTPSHQVTQMGQEVILRCVPISNHLYFYWYRQILGQKVEFLVSFYNNEISEKSEIFDDQFSVERPDGSNFTLKIRSTKLEDSAMYFCASSELGYTFGSGTRLTVV.

The rearrangement uses TRBV10-1 and TRBJ2-1; possibly TRBD2 for D (6 bases). Between the trimmed V and J ends, which lost 3 bases and 0 bases, there was a span of 15 bases. Germline CDR1 is WNHNN and CDR2 is SYGVQD (reference sequence). CDR3 size: 17 residues. DNA of the CDR3: TGCGCCAGCAGTGACCGTTTAGCGGAGAGCTCCTACAATGAGCAGTTCTTC. The encoded protein is CASSDRLAESSYNEQFF.

This chain links TRBV27 with TRBJ1-2, with 10 bases matching TRBD1. The CDR3 loop spans 15 amino acids. J gave up 4 bases and V 4 bases, and 6 bases lay outside the gene matches. CDR1 is MNHEY and CDR2 is SMNVEV in the germline V gene (reference sequence). CDR3 region: CASSYSTGGIYGYTF. CDR3 DNA: TGTGCCAGCAGTTACTCGACAGGGGGCATCTATGGCTACACCTTC.

The J gene is TRBJ1-5, the V gene TRBV6-6; 9 bases map to TRBD1. CDR3 length: 14 residues. J lost 6 bases, V lost 5 bases, and 5 bases had no gene match. The V gene's germline CDR1 is MNHNY and CDR2 SVGAGI (reference sequence). The CDR3 bases are TGTGCCAGCAGTCACAGGGGGCTCGGTCAGCCCCAGCATTTT. Protein: CASSHRGLGQPQHF.

J is TRBJ1-1 and V is TRBV5-4; TRBD1 is a possible D gene (6 bases). The CDR3 runs to 15 residues. In germline, CDR1 is SGHNT, CDR2 YYREEE (reference sequence). V lost 2 bases and J 1 base, leaving 12 bases between the germline ends. This CDR3 is CASSLSTGTNTEAFF. The DNA for the CDR3 is TGTGCCAGCAGCTTATCTACAGGGACGAACACTGAAGCTTTCTTT.

J is TRBJ1-5 and V is TRBV29-1; D remains ambiguous. The CDR3 contains 16 residues. The germline V gene encodes CDR1 SQVTM and CDR2 ANQGSEA. Between the trimmed V and J ends, which lost 6 bases and 2 bases, there was a span of 20 bases. The CDR3 here is CSVDGRRTFGNQPQHF. The CDR3 DNA is TGCAGCGTCGACGGGCGACGGACTTTTGGCAATCAGCCCCAGCATTTT.

V and J are TRBV28 and TRBJ1-2; D call uncertain. Germline V gives CDR1 MDHEN, CDR2 SYDVKM. Deletions cut 3 bases from V and 5 bases from J, with 13 bases between. There are 14 residues in the CDR3. The CDR3 reads CASSFRSKGYGYTF. CDR3 sequence (DNA): TGTGCCAGCAGTTTCCGGTCGAAGGGTTATGGCTACACCTTC.

This clone was recorded only once. This sequence joins TRBV7-2 and TRBJ2-7; tentatively, D is TRBD1 (7 bases). The CDR3 loop spans 15 amino acids. V lost 1 base and J 3 bases, leaving 13 bases between the germline ends. Per germline, CDR1 SGHTA and CDR2 FQGNSA. The chain's CDR3 is CASSLEGGGGYEQYF. As DNA, the CDR3 is TGTGCCAGCAGCTTAGAAGGAGGGGGCGGCTACGAGCAGTACTTC.

To note about this clone: Within the sample, other DNA sequences also encode this same CDR3. The genes are TRBV18 and TRBJ1-1; no firm D call. CDR3 length: 12 amino acids. Per germline, CDR1 KGHSH and CDR2 LQKENI. Trimming removed 3 bases at V and 1 base at J, with 3 bases between. CDR3 amino acids: CASSPGNTEAFF. The CDR3 bases are TGTGCCAGCTCACCTGGGAACACTGAAGCTTTCTTT.

The chain is built from TRBV5-4 and TRBJ2-2; D call uncertain. Trimming pared 2 bases from V and 4 bases from J, leaving 3 bases between. Looked up from germline, CDR1 is SGHNT and CDR2 is YYREEE (reference sequence). The CDR3 has 12 amino acids. The CDR3 nucleotides read TGTGCCAGCAGCTTTACCACCGGGGAGCTGTTTTTT. The encoded protein is CASSFTTGELFF. Supplemented by reference TRBV5-4 and TRBJ2-2, the full variable domain reads ETGVTQSPTHLIKTRGQQVTLRCSSQSGHNTVSWYQQALGQGPQFIFQYYREEENGRGNFPPRFSGLQFPNYSSELNVNALELDDSALYLCASSFTTGELFFGEGSRLTVL.

The CDR3 region is CASSLSGLQPQHF. DNA for the CDR3: TGTGCCAGCAGCTTAAGTGGCCTTCAGCCCCAGCATTTT. The chain combines TRBV7-9 with TRBJ1-5, with D hard to call. The V and J ends lost 2 bases and 6 bases respectively, with 8 bases between them. Germline assignment: CDR1 SEHNR and CDR2 FQNEAQ (reference sequence). The length of the CDR3 is 13 residues.

This clone was observed a handful of times. The same CDR3 also results from other DNA sequences found in this sample. V usage is TRBV7-6 and J usage is TRBJ2-7; 8 bases are a match to TRBD1. Germline loops: CDR1 SGHVS, CDR2 FNYEAQ. The V segment lost 3 bases and the J segment 2 bases; nucleotides outside the gene matches: 6. The CDR3 extends over 15 amino acids. This chain's CDR3 is CASSFGTGLTYEQYF. The CDR3 DNA reads as TGTGCCAGCAGCTTTGGGACAGGACTTACCTACGAGCAGTACTTC. The whole variable domain, filled in from reference TRBV7-6 and TRBJ2-7, reads GAGVSQSPRYKVTKRGQDVALRCDPISGHVSLYWYRQALGQGPEFLTYFNYEAQQDKSGLPNDRFSAERPEGSISTLTIQRTEQRDSAMYRCASSFGTGLTYEQYFGPGTRLTVT.

V usage is TRBV5-4 and J usage is TRBJ1-1, with D unresolved. Germline CDR1 is SGHNT and CDR2 is YYREEE (reference sequence). The CDR3 contains 15 residues. The V and J ends lost 6 bases and 3 bases respectively, with 18 bases between them. The CDR3 DNA reads as TGTGCCAGCAAGGTGGGAGTCGTTTCGGACACTGAAGCTTTCTTT. Amino acids: CASKVGVVSDTEAFF.

This chain connects TRBV2 to TRBJ2-1; D possibly matches TRBD1 or TRBD2 (5 bases each). The germline gives CDR1 SNHLY, CDR2 FYNNEI. Trimming pared 6 bases from V and 0 bases from J, leaving 18 bases between. The CDR3 sequence is 17 residues long. The CDR3 DNA is TGTGCCAGCAGGCCTTACTCCGGGACCAGCTCCTACAATGAGCAGTTCTTC. Encoded protein: CASRPYSGTSSYNEQFF.

This chain links TRBV5-6 with TRBJ2-5, with TRBD2 matching 7 bases. From germline, CDR1 is SGHDT and CDR2 YYEEEE. The length of the CDR3 is 15 residues. With 4 bases clipped from V and 3 bases from J, the junction kept 9 bases outside the gene matches. CDR3 region: CASSVSGLAEETQYF. The CDR3 region has the DNA TGTGCCAGCAGCGTTTCGGGGCTAGCGGAAGAGACCCAGTACTTC.

This chain links TRBV11-2 with TRBJ2-7; D is perhaps TRBD1 (5 bases). In germline, CDR1 is SGHAT, CDR2 FQNNGV. This CDR3 comprises 13 residues. V shed 5 bases and J shed 4 bases, with 12 bases lying between them. The CDR3 bases are TGTGCCAGCAGCAAGACCCGACAGTACGAGCAGTACTTC. Protein: CASSKTRQYEQYF.

The chain is built from TRBV5-4 and TRBJ2-1; TRBD2 matches at 11 bases. This CDR3 has 20 residues. J was trimmed by 3 bases and V by 0 bases; bases with no gene match: 14. Germline V CDR1 and CDR2: SGHNT, YYREEE (reference sequence). CDR3 nucleotide sequence: TGTGCCAGCAGCTTGGAAATCGCGGCGGGACTAGCGGCGCACTACAATGAGCAGTTCTTC. Translating gives CASSLEIAAGLAAHYNEQFF.

This clone was recorded a few times. The rearrangement uses TRBV18 and TRBJ2-2; D may be TRBD1 (6 bases). There are 14 residues in the CDR3. The germline V gene has CDR1 KGHSH and CDR2 LQKENI. V was trimmed by 6 bases and J by 5 bases, leaving 13 bases between them. Here the CDR3 reads CASSPGAQTGELFF. The CDR3 nucleotides read TGTGCCAGCTCCCCAGGGGCTCAGACCGGGGAGCTGTTTTTT.

This clone was seen only once. The chain uses TRBV10-3 and TRBJ1-1; 7 bases match TRBD1. The germline V gene encodes CDR1 ENHRY and CDR2 SYGVKD. The trim removed 0 bases at V and 6 bases at J, leaving 4 bases unmatched. CDR3 length: 14 residues. CDR3 DNA: TGTGCCATCAGTGAGTCGAGGGACAGTTCTGAAGCTTTCTTT. Encoded protein: CAISESRDSSEAFF.

The gene calls are TRBV9 and TRBJ1-1; a possible D gene is TRBD1 (6 bases). Germline CDR1 and CDR2: SGDLS and YYNGEE. The CDR3 contains 17 residues. V gave up 4 bases and J gave up 3 bases, with 22 bases separating them. CDR3 coding DNA: TGTGCCAGCAGCCCCTTAGGGGGAGGTGAGTTGGACACTGAAGCTTTCTTT. As protein: CASSPLGGGELDTEAFF.

This rearrangement joins TRBV30 to TRBJ1-1; D may be TRBD1 (5 bases). The CDR3 is made up of 15 amino acids. Germline V gene data show CDR1 as GTSNPN and CDR2 as SVGIG (reference sequence). The V end was cut by 3 bases, the J end by 0 bases, with 14 bases between. CDR3 DNA: TGTGCCTGGAGACCTGCGGGACGGCTGAACACTGAAGCTTTCTTT. Translated: CAWRPAGRLNTEAFF.

The rearrangement uses TRBV18 and TRBJ1-5; a weak D match, TRBD1 (6 bases). The germline V and J ends were trimmed by 3 bases and 1 base, with 10 bases remaining between them. Germline CDR1 and CDR2: KGHSH and LQKENI. The CDR3 is made up of 15 amino acids. CDR3 in DNA: TGTGCCAGCTCACCTACAACAGGGAGCAATCAGCCCCAGCATTTT. Translation: CASSPTTGSNQPQHF.

The chain carries TRBV5-5 and TRBJ1-1; D unclear. V was trimmed by 0 bases and J by 0 bases, leaving 6 bases between them. CDR1 SGHKS and CDR2 YYEKEE come from the germline V gene (reference sequence). This CDR3 has 14 amino acids. The chain's CDR3 is CASSLDRLNTEAFF. The CDR3 nucleotides are TGTGCCAGCAGCTTGGACAGATTGAACACTGAAGCTTTCTTT.